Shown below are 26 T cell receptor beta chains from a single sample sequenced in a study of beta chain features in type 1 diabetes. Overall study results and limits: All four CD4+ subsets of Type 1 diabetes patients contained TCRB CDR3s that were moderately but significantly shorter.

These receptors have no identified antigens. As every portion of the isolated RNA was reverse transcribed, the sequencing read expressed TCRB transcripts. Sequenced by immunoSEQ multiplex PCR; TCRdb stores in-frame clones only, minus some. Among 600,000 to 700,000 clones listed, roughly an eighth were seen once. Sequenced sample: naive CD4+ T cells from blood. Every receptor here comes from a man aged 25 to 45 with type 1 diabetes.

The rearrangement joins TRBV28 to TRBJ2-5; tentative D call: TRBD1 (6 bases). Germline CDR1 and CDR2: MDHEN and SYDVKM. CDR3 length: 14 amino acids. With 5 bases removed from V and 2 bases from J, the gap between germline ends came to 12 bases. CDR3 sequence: CASSTPGQQETQYF. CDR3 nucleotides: TGTGCCAGCAGTACACCGGGACAACAAGAGACCCAGTACTTC.

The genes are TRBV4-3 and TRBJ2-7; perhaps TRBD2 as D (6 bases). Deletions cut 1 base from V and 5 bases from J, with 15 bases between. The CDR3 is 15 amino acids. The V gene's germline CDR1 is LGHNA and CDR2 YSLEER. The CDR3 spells CASSQVAGGPHEQYF. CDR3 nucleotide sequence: TGCGCCAGCAGCCAAGTGGCAGGAGGGCCCCACGAGCAGTACTTC.

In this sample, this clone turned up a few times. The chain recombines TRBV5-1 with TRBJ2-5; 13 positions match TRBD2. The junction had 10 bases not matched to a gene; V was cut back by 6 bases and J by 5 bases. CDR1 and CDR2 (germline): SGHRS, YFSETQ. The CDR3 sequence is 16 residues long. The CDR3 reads CASNEAGTSGAETQYF. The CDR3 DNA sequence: TGCGCCAGCAACGAGGCGGGGACTAGCGGGGCGGAGACCCAGTACTTC.

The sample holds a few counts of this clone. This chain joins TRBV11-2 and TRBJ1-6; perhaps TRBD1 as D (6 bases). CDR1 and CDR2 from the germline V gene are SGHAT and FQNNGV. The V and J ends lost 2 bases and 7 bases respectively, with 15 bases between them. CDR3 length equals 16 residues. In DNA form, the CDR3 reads TGTGCCAGCAGCTTAAACTGGGGGCGGAGGAATTCACCCCTCCACTTT. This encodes CASSLNWGRRNSPLHF. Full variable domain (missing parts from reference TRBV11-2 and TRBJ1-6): EAGVAQSPRYKIIEKRQSVAFWCNPISGHATLYWYQQILGQGPKLLIQFQNNGVVDDSQLPKDRFSAERLKGVDSTLKIQPAKLEDSAVYLCASSLNWGRRNSPLHFGNGTRLTVT.

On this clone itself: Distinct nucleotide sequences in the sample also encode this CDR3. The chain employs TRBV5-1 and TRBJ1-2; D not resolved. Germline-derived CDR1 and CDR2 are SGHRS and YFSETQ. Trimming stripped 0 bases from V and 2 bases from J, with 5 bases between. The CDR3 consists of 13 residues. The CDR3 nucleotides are TGCGCCAGCAGCTTGGACAGCAACTATGGCTACACCTTC. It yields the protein CASSLDSNYGYTF.

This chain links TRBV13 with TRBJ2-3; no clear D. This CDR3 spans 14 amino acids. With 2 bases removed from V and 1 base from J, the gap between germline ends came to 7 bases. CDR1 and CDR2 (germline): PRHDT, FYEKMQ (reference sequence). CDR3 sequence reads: CASSLSGGTDTQYF. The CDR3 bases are TGTGCCAGCAGCTTAAGTGGGGGCACAGATACGCAGTATTTT.

The CDR3 reads CAINPGAGTGELFF. The CDR3 DNA follows: TGTGCCATCAACCCGGGGGCGGGAACCGGGGAGCTGTTTTTT. The chain has TRBV10-3 and TRBJ2-2; D is perhaps TRBD1 or TRBD2 (6 bases each). The CDR3 sequence is 14 residues long. Germline assignment: CDR1 ENHRY and CDR2 SYGVKD. V was shortened by 7 bases and J by 5 bases, with 14 bases between the two germline ends.

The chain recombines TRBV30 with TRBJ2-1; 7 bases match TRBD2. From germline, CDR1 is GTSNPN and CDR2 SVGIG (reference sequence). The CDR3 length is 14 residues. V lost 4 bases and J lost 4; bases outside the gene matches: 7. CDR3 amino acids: CAWTASGLYNEQFF. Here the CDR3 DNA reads TGTGCCTGGACGGCTAGCGGACTATACAATGAGCAGTTCTTC.

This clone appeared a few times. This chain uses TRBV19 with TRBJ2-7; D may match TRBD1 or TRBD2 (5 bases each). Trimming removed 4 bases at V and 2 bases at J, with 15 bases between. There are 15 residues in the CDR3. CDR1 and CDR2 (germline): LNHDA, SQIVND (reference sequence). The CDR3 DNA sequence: TGTGCCAGTAGTAGGACCGGGACGGGTACCTACGAGCAGTACTTC. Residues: CASSRTGTGTYEQYF.

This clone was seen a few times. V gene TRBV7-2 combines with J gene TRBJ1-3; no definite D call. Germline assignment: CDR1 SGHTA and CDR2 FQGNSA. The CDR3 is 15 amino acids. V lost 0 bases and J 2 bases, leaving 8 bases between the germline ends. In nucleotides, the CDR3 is TGTGCCAGCAGCTTAGCGCTCGGGGCTGGAAACACCATATATTTT. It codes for CASSLALGAGNTIYF.

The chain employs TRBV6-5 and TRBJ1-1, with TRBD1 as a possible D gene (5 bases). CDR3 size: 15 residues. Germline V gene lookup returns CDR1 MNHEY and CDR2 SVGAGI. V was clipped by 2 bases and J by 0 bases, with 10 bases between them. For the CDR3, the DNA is TGTGCCAGCAGTTACGGGACGGGCCTGAACACTGAAGCTTTCTTT. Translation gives CASSYGTGLNTEAFF.

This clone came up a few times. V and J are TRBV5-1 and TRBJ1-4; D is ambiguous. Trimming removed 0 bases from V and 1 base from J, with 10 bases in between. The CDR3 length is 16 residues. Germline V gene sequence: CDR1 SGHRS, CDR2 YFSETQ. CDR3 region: CASSLDQRGTNEKLFF. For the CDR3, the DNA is TGCGCCAGCAGCTTGGACCAAAGAGGAACTAATGAAAAACTGTTTTTT.

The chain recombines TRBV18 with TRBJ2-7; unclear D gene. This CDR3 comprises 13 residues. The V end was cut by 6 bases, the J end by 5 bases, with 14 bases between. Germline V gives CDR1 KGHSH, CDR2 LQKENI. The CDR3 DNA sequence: TGTGCCAGCTCCCCAGAAGGATCCAACGAGCAGTACTTC. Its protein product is CASSPEGSNEQYF.

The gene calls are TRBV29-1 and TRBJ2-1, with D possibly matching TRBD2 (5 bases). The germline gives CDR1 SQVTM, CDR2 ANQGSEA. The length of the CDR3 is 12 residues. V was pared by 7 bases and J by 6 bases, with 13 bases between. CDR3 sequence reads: CSASVLANEQFF. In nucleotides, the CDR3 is TGCAGCGCATCTGTCCTAGCCAATGAGCAGTTCTTC.

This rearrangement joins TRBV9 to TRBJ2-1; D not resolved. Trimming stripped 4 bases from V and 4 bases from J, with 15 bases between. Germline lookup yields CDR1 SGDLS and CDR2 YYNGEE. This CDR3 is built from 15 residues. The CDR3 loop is CASSPGLSGYNEQFF. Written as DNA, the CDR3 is TGTGCCAGCAGCCCCGGTTTGAGTGGTTACAATGAGCAGTTCTTC. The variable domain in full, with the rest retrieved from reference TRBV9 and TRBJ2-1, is DSGVTQTPKHLITATGQRVTLRCSPRSGDLSVYWYQQSLDQGLQFLIQYYNGEERAKGNILERFSAQQFPDLHSELNLSSLELGDSALYFCASSPGLSGYNEQFFGPGTRLTVL.

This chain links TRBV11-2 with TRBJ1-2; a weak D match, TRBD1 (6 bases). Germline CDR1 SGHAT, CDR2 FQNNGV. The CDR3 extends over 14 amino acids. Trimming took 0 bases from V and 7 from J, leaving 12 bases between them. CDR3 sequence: CASSLDTGGVGYTF. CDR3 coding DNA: TGTGCCAGCAGCTTAGATACCGGGGGCGTTGGCTACACCTTC.

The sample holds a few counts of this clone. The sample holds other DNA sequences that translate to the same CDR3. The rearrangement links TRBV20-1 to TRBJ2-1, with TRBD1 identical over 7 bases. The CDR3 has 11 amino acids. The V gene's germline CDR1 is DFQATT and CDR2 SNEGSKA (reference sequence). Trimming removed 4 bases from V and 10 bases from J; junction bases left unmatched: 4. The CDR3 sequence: CSANRGNEQFF. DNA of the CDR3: TGCAGTGCTAACAGGGGAAACGAGCAGTTCTTC.

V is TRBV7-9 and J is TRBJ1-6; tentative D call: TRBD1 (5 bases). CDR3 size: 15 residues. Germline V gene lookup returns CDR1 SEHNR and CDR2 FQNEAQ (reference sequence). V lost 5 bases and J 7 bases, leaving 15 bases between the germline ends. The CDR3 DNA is TGTGCCAGCAGCCCGCGGGACCCCCTAAATTCACCCCTCCACTTT. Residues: CASSPRDPLNSPLHF.

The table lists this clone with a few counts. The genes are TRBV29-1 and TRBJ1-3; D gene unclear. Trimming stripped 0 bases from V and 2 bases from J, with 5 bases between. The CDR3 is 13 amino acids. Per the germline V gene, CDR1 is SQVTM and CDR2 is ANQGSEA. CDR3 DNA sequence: TGCAGCGTTGAAGAGTCGGCTGGAAACACCATATATTTT. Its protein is CSVEESAGNTIYF. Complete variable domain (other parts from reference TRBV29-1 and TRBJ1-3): SAVISQKPSRDICQRGTSLTIQCQVDSQVTMMFWYRQQPGQSLTLIATANQGSEATYESGFVIDKFPISRPNLTFSTLTVSNMSPEDSSIYLCSVEESAGNTIYFGEGSWLTVV.

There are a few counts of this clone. CDR3 DNA sequence: TGTGCCAGCGGACAAAAGGGCTCCTCCGAGACCCAGTACTTC. Translation gives CASGQKGSSETQYF. The chain links TRBV7-2 to TRBJ2-5, with D perhaps matching TRBD1 (5 bases). The CDR3 runs 14 residues. V was pared by 8 bases and J by 5 bases, with 18 bases between. CDR1 is SGHTA and CDR2 is FQGNSA in the germline V gene.

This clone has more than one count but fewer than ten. CDR3 DNA sequence: TGTGCCTGGAATTTTGGGGGACAGGGGGCCTATGGCTACACCTTC. It specifies CAWNFGGQGAYGYTF. J is TRBJ1-2 and V is TRBV30, with 12 positions matching TRBD1. CDR1 and CDR2 (germline): GTSNPN, SVGIG (reference sequence). After removal of 4 bases from V and 4 bases from J, the junction contained 7 bases not matched to a gene. This CDR3 region has 15 residues.

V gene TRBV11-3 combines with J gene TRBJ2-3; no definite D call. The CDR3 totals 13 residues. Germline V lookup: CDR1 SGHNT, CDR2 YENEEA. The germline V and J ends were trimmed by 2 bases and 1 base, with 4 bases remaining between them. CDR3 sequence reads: CASSLTGTDTQYF. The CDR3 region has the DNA TGTGCCAGCAGCTTAACCGGCACAGATACGCAGTATTTT.

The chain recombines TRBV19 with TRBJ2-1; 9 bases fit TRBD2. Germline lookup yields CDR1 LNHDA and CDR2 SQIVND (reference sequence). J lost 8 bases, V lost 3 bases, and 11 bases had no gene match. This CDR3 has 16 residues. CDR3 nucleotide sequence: TGTGCCAGTAGTATGCATTGGGCGGGGGGGCCTGATGAGCAGTTCTTC. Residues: CASSMHWAGGPDEQFF.

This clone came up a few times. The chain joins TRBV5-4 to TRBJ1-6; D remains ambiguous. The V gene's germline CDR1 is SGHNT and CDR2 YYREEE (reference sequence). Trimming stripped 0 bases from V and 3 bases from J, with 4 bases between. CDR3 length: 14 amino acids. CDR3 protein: CASSLGIYNSPLHF. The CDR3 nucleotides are TGTGCCAGCAGCTTGGGAATCTATAATTCACCCCTCCACTTT. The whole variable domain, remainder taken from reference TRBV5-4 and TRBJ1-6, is ETGVTQSPTHLIKTRGQQVTLRCSSQSGHNTVSWYQQALGQGPQFIFQYYREEENGRGNFPPRFSGLQFPNYSSELNVNALELDDSALYLCASSLGIYNSPLHFGNGTRLTVT.

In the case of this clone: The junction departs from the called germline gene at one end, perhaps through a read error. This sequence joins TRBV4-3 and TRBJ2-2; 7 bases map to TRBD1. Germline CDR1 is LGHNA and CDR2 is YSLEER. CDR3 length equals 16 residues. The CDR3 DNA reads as TGCGCCAGCAGCCAAGCGGTACAGGGGAACGCCGGGGAGCTGTTTTTT. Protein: CASSQAVQGNAGELFF.

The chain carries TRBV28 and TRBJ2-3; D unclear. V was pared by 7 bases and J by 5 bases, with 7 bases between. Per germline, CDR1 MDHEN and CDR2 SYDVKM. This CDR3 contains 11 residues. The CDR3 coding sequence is TGTGCCAGCACCTTGCGAGATACGCAGTATTTT. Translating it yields CASTLRDTQYF.